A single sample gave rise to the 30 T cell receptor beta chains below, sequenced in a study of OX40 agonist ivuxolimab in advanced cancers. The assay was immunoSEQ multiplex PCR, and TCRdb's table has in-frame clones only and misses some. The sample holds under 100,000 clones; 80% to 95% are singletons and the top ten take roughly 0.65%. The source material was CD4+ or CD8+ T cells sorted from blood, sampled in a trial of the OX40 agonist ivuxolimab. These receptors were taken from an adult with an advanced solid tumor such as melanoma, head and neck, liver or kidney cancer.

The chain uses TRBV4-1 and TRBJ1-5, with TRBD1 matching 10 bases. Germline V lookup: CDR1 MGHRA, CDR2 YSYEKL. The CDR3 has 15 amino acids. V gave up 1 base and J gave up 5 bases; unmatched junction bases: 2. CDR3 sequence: CASSQVDRGHQPQHF. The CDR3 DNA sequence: TGCGCCAGCAGCCAAGTTGACAGGGGGCATCAGCCCCAGCATTTT.

DNA for the CDR3: TGTGCCAGCAGCTTAAGGTCAGGACTAGGATCGGAGACCCAGTACTTC. Amino acid sequence: CASSLRSGLGSETQYF. This rearrangement joins TRBV5-6 to TRBJ2-5; 7 bases match TRBD2. The CDR3 is 16 amino acids. Losses at the gene ends were 2 bases for V and 5 bases for J; bases not matched to a gene: 12. CDR1 is SGHDT, CDR2 YYEEEE, per germline. Using reference TRBV5-6 and TRBJ2-5 for the parts outside the CDR3, the full variable domain is DAGVTQSPTHLIKTRGQQVTLRCSPKSGHDTVSWYQQALGQGPQFIFQYYEEEERQRGNFPDRFSGHQFPNYSSELNVNALLLGDSALYLCASSLRSGLGSETQYFGPGTRLLVL.

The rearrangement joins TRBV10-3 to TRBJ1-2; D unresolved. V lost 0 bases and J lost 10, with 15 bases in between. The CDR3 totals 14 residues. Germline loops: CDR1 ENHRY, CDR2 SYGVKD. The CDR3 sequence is CAISESWAGRDYTF. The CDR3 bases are TGTGCCATCAGTGAGTCGTGGGCCGGGAGAGACTACACCTTC.

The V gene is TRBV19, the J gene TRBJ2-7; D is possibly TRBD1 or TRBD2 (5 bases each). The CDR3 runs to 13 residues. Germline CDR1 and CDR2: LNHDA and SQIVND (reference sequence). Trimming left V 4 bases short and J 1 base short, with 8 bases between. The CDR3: CASSRDPSYEQYF. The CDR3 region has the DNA TGTGCCAGTAGTAGGGACCCTTCCTACGAGCAGTACTTC.

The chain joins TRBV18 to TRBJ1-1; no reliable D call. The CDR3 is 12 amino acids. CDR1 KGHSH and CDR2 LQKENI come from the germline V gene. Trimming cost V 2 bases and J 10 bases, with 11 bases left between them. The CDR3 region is CASSPAQVGAFF. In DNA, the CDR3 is TGTGCCAGCTCACCAGCCCAGGTGGGAGCTTTCTTT.

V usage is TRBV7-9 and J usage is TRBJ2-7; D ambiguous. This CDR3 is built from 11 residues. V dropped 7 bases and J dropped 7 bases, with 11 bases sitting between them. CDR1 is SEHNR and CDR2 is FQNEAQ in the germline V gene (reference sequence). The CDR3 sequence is CASTPGFEQYF. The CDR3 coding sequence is TGTGCCAGCACCCCGGGTTTTGAGCAGTACTTC.

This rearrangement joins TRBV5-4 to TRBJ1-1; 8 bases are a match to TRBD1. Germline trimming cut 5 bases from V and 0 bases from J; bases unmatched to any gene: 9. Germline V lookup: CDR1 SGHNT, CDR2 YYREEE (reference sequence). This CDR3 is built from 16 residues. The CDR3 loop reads CASSPTGVRMNTEAFF. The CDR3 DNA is TGTGCCAGCAGTCCGACAGGGGTAAGAATGAACACTGAAGCTTTCTTT.

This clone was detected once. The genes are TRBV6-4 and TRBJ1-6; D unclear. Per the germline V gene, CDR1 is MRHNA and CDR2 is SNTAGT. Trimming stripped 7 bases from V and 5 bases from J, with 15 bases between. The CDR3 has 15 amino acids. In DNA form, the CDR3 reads TGTGCCAGCAAGGCGAATGGAGGTAATAATTCACCCCTCCACTTT. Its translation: CASKANGGNNSPLHF.

CDR3 nucleotides: TGTGCCAGCAGCCAAGGGGTAGATACGCAGTATTTT. Translated: CASSQGVDTQYF. V gene TRBV11-3 combines with J gene TRBJ2-3, with a tentative D call TRBD1 (5 bases). The CDR3 is made up of 12 amino acids. Per the germline V gene, CDR1 is SGHNT and CDR2 is YENEEA. V shed 5 bases and J shed 5 bases, with 8 bases lying between them.

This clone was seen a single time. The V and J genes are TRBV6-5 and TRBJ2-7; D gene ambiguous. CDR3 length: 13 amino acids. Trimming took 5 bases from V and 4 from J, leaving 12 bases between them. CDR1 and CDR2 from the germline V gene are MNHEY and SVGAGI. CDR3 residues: CASSRAEQYEQYF. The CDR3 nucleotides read TGTGCCAGCAGTCGAGCAGAGCAATACGAGCAGTACTTC.

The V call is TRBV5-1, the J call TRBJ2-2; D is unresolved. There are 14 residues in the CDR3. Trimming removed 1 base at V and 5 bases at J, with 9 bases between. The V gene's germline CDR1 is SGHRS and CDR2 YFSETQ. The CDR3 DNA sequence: TGCGCCAGCAGCTTGAGGTCTCTAACCGGGGAGCTGTTTTTT. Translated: CASSLRSLTGELFF.

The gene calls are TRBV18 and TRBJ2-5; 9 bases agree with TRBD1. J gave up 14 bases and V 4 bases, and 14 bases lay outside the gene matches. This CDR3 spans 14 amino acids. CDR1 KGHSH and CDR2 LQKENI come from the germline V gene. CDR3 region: CASSLRDRAQSRYF. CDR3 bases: TGTGCCAGCTCACTCCGGGACAGGGCCCAATCTCGATACTTC.

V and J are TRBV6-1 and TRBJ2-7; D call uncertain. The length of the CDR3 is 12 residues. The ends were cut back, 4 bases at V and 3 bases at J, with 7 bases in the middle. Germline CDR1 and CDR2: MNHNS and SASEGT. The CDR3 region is CASSVRSYEQYF. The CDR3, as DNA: TGTGCCAGCAGTGTTCGGAGCTACGAGCAGTACTTC.

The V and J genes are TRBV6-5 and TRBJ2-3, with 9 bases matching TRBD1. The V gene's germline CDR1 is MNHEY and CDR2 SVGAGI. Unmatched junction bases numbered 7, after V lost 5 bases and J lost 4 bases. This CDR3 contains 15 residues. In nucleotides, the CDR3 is TGTGCCAGCAGTCTGGGGGGACAGGGAGCAGATACGCAGTATTTT. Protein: CASSLGGQGADTQYF.

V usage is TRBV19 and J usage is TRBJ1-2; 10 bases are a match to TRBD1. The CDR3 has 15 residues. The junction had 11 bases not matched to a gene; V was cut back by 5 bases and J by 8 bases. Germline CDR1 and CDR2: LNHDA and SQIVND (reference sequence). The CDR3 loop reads CASSFFTRDRGGYTF. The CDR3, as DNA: TGTGCCAGTAGTTTCTTCACCCGGGACAGGGGCGGCTACACCTTC. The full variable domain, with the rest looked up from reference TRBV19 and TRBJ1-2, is DGGITQSPKYLFRKEGQNVTLSCEQNLNHDAMYWYRQDPGQGLRLIYYSQIVNDFQKGDIAEGYSVSREKKESFPLTVTSAQKNPTAFYLCASSFFTRDRGGYTFGSGTRLTVV.

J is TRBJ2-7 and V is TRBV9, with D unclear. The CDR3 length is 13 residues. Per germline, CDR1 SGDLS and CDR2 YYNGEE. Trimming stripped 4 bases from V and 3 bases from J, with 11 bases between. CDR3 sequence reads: CASSTRIGYEQYF. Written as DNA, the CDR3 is TGTGCCAGCAGCACCCGTATCGGCTACGAGCAGTACTTC.

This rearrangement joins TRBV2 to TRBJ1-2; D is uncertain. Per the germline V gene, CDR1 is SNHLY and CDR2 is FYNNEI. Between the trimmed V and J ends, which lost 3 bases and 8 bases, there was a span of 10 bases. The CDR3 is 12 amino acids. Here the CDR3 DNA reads TGTGCCAGCAGTGAGTGGAGAGGGGGCTACACCTTC. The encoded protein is CASSEWRGGYTF.

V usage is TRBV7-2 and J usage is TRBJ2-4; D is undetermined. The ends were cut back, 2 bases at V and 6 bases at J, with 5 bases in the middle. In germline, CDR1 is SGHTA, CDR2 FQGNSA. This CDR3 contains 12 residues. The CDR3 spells CASSLWGNIQYF. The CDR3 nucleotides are TGTGCCAGCAGCTTATGGGGAAACATTCAGTACTTC.

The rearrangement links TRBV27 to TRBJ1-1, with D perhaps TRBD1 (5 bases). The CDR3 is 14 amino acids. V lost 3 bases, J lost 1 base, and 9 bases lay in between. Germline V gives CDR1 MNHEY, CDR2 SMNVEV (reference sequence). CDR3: CASSFHRRNTEAFF. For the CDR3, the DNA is TGTGCCAGCAGTTTTCACAGGCGGAACACTGAAGCTTTCTTT.

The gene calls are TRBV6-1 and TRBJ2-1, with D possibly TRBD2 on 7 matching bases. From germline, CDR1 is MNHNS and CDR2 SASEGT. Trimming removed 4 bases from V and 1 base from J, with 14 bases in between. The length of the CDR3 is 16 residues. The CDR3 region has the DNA TGTGCCAGCAGTGTGGAGAAGGGGGGGTCCTACAATGAGCAGTTCTTC. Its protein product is CASSVEKGGSYNEQFF.

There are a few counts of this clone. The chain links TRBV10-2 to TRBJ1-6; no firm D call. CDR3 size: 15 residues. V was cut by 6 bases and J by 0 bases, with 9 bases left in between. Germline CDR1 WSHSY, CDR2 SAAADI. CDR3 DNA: TGCGCCAGCAGATTAGATAGCTCCTATAATTCACCCCTCCACTTT. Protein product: CASRLDSSYNSPLHF.

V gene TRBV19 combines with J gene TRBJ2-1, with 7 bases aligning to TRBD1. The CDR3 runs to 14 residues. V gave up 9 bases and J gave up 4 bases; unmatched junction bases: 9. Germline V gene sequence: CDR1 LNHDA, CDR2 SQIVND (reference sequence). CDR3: CASGQVQRYNEQFF. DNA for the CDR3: TGTGCCAGCGGACAGGTTCAGCGATACAATGAGCAGTTCTTC.

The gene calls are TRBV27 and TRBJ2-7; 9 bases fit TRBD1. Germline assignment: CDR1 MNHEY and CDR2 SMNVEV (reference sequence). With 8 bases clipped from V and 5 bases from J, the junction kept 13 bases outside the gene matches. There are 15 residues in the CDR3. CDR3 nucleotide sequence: TGTGCCAGCGCTCGCGGACAGGGGTCGCGACACGAGCAGTACTTC. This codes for CASARGQGSRHEQYF.

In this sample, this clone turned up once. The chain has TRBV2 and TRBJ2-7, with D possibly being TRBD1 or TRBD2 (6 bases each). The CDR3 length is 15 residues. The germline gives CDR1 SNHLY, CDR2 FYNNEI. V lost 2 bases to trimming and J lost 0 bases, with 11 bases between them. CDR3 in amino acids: CASSERGGSSYEQYF. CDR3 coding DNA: TGTGCCAGCAGTGAAAGAGGGGGGAGCTCCTACGAGCAGTACTTC.

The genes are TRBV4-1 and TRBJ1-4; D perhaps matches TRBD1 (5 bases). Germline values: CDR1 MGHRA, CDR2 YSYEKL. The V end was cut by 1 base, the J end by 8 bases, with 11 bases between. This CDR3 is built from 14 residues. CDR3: CASSQGMAGEKLFF. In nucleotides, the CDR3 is TGCGCCAGCAGCCAAGGAATGGCAGGGGAAAAACTGTTTTTT.

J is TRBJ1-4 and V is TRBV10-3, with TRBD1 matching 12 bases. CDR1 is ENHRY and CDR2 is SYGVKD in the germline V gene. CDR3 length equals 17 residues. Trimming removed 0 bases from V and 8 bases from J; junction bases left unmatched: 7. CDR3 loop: CAISESRDRGRREKLFF. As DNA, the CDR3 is TGTGCCATCAGTGAGTCGAGGGACAGGGGGCGTCGGGAAAAACTGTTTTTT.

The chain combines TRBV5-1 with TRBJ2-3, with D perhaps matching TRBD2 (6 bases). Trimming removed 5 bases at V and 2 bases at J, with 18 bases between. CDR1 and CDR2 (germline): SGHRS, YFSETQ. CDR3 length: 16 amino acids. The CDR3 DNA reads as TGCGCCAGCAGTTTTGGGGGGACGGGGACCACAGATACGCAGTATTTT. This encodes CASSFGGTGTTDTQYF.

CDR3 protein: CASSLNGGTQYF. The CDR3 DNA follows: TGTGCCAGCAGCTTAAATGGGGGTACGCAGTATTTT. The rearrangement joins TRBV5-6 to TRBJ2-3; D tentatively fits TRBD1 or TRBD2 (5 bases each). Germline V gene lookup returns CDR1 SGHDT and CDR2 YYEEEE. CDR3 size: 12 residues. Trimming cost V 2 bases and J 8 bases, with 9 bases left between them.

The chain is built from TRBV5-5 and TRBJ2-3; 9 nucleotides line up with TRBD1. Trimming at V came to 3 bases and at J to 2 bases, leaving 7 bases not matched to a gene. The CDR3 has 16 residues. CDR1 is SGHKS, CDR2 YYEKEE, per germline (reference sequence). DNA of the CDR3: TGTGCCAGCAGCTCACAGGACAGGGGAGACACAGATACGCAGTATTTT. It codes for CASSSQDRGDTDTQYF.

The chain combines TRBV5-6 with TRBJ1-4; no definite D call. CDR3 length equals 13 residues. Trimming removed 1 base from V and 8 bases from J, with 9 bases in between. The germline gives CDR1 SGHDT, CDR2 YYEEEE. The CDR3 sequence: CASSLRTAEKLFF. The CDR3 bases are TGTGCCAGCAGCTTGCGGACGGCAGAAAAACTGTTTTTT.